A single sample is the source of the 19 T cell receptor beta chains below, sequenced in a study of cytomegalovirus exposure and HLA in healthy donors. 13 Jbeta primers and 60 Vbeta primers were used for the PCR. The repertoire was sequenced with immunoSEQ multiplex PCR; TCRdb's copy has only in-frame clones and lacks some. The repertoire holds more than 3,500 clones, with about 84% as singletons. The sample taken for sequencing was PBMCs. The origin of the receptors is a woman in her 40s in good health and CMV-seropositive.

This chain joins TRBV6-6 and TRBJ2-7; the match to TRBD1 covers 7 bases. This CDR3 comprises 13 residues. The V and J ends lost 6 bases and 3 bases, in that order; junction bases with no gene match: 5. CDR1 and CDR2 (germline): MNHNY, SVGAGI (reference sequence). The CDR3 DNA is TGTGCCAGCAGGGGGGACAGAGACTACGAGCAGTACTTC. Amino acids: CASRGDRDYEQYF.

The sample holds one count of this clone. This chain links TRBV5-1 with TRBJ1-1; a possible D gene is TRBD1 (5 bases). Germline V gene sequence: CDR1 SGHRS, CDR2 YFSETQ. This CDR3 comprises 14 residues. The V end lost 4 bases, the J end lost 1 base, and 11 bases lay between the germline ends. CDR3 nucleotides: TGCGCCAGCAGCCATGAGGACAAGAACACTGAAGCTTTCTTT. Its protein product is CASSHEDKNTEAFF.

The V gene is TRBV30, the J gene TRBJ2-3; D uncertain. The V gene lost 2 bases and the J gene lost 0 bases, with 9 bases spanning the gap. Germline CDR1 reads GTSNPN; CDR2 reads SVGIG (reference sequence). The CDR3 consists of 14 residues. The CDR3 DNA reads TGTGCCTGGAGTTTTGATACTAGCACAGATACGCAGTATTTT. Protein: CAWSFDTSTDTQYF. The variable domain in full, completed from reference TRBV30 and TRBJ2-3, reads SQTIHQWPATLVQPVGSPLSLECTVEGTSNPNLYWYRQAAGRGLQLLFYSVGIGQISSEVPQNLSASRPQDRQFILSSKKLLLSDSGFYLCAWSFDTSTDTQYFGPGTRLTVL.

This clone was counted only a few times. The rearrangement joins TRBV29-1 to TRBJ2-1; TRBD2 agrees at 16 bases. The CDR3 contains 16 residues. Germline CDR1 is SQVTM and CDR2 is ANQGSEA. V was clipped by 5 bases and J by 9 bases; unmatched bases: 10. The CDR3 region is CSVRRGTSGRGSEQFF. The CDR3 DNA reads TGCAGCGTTCGCAGAGGGACTAGCGGGAGGGGAAGTGAGCAGTTCTTC.

The chain is built from TRBV6-4 and TRBJ1-5; TRBD1 aligns across 7 bases. The CDR3 loop spans 16 amino acids. V lost 4 bases to trimming and J lost 6 bases; unmatched junction nucleotides: 12. Germline CDR1 and CDR2: MRHNA and SNTAGT. CDR3: CASSGPLDRAGQPQHF. The CDR3 nucleotides read TGTGCCAGCAGTGGCCCCTTAGACAGGGCTGGTCAGCCCCAGCATTTT.

V gene TRBV28 combines with J gene TRBJ2-5; 12 bases map to TRBD2. Trimming took 7 bases from V and 1 from J; bases not matched to a gene: 7. The CDR3 contains 16 residues. CDR1 and CDR2 from the germline V gene are MDHEN and SYDVKM. Here the CDR3 reads CASTLAGLAGQETQYF. CDR3 nucleotide sequence: TGTGCCAGCACCCTCGCGGGACTAGCGGGCCAAGAGACCCAGTACTTC. Filled out from reference TRBV28 and TRBJ2-5, the complete variable domain reads DVKVTQSSRYLVKRTGEKVFLECVQDMDHENMFWYRQDPGLGLRLIYFSYDVKMKEKGDIPEGYSVSREKKERFSLILESASTNQTSMYLCASTLAGLAGQETQYFGPGTRLLVL.

The gene calls are TRBV29-1 and TRBJ2-5, with D perhaps TRBD2 (6 bases). Looked up from germline, CDR1 is SQVTM and CDR2 is ANQGSEA. This CDR3 region has 12 residues. Trimming pared 7 bases from V and 2 bases from J, leaving 11 bases between. CDR3 coding DNA: TGCAGCGCGGGACTTCTGCAAGAGACCCAGTACTTC. It specifies CSAGLLQETQYF.

CDR3 residues: CASSYSSPRTEAFF. CDR3 in DNA: TGTGCCAGCAGTTACTCCAGCCCGAGGACTGAAGCTTTCTTT. The V gene is TRBV6-5, the J gene TRBJ1-1; D is ambiguous. V gave up 0 bases and J gave up 5 bases, with 10 bases separating them. This CDR3 is 14 amino acids long. The V gene's germline CDR1 is MNHEY and CDR2 SVGAGI.

This clone was recorded a few times. The gene calls are TRBV4-1 and TRBJ1-2, with D uncertain. The CDR3 loop spans 12 amino acids. The germline CDR1 and CDR2 sequences are MGHRA and YSYEKL. The V end was cut by 8 bases, the J end by 5 bases, with 12 bases between. The CDR3, as DNA: TGCGCCAGCCCCCGGGAAGTATATGGCTACACCTTC. Amino acids: CASPREVYGYTF.

This rearrangement joins TRBV6-5 to TRBJ2-1, with D maybe TRBD2 (6 bases). Trimming took off 4 bases at V and 14 bases at J, with 12 bases between the two ends. The CDR3 spans 11 residues. Germline assignment: CDR1 MNHEY and CDR2 SVGAGI. CDR3 region: CASSSGLREFF. For the CDR3, the DNA is TGTGCCAGCAGTTCGGGACTCCGGGAGTTCTTC.

The chain uses TRBV9 and TRBJ1-6; D remains ambiguous. Trimming cost V 4 bases and J 0 bases, with 5 bases left between them. The CDR3 is made up of 14 amino acids. The germline V gene encodes CDR1 SGDLS and CDR2 YYNGEE. CDR3 DNA sequence: TGTGCCAGCAGCCCGCGCTCCTATAATTCACCCCTCCACTTT. This codes for CASSPRSYNSPLHF.

The chain couples TRBV29-1 to TRBJ2-7; 7 bases are a match to TRBD2. Trimming cost V 2 bases and J 0 bases; bases outside gene matches: 4. The CDR3 runs to 14 residues. Germline CDR1 is SQVTM and CDR2 is ANQGSEA. The CDR3 sequence is CSVELAASSYEQYF. Written as DNA, the CDR3 is TGCAGCGTTGAACTAGCGGCCAGCTCCTACGAGCAGTACTTC.

The V gene is TRBV30, the J gene TRBJ1-5; no reliable D call. The CDR3 covers 14 residues. CDR1 and CDR2 (germline): GTSNPN, SVGIG (reference sequence). The V end was cut by 0 bases, the J end by 6 bases, with 12 bases between. CDR3 sequence reads: CAWSVGGNGQPQHF. For the CDR3, the DNA is TGTGCCTGGAGTGTGGGAGGTAACGGTCAGCCCCAGCATTTT.

The genes are TRBV30 and TRBJ1-5; no firm D call. Germline CDR1 is GTSNPN and CDR2 is SVGIG (reference sequence). The V gene lost 0 bases and the J gene lost 4 bases, with 10 bases spanning the gap. This CDR3 comprises 14 residues. The CDR3 region has the DNA TGTGCCTGGAGTGTACGGCTCGGGAATCAGCCCCAGCATTTT. It translates to CAWSVRLGNQPQHF.

V is TRBV7-6 and J is TRBJ1-2; 7 bases fit TRBD1. This CDR3 has 13 residues. Germline V gives CDR1 SGHVS, CDR2 FNYEAQ. The junction had 5 bases not matched to a gene; V was cut back by 5 bases and J by 5 bases. CDR3 sequence reads: CASSPGTVYGYTF. DNA for the CDR3: TGTGCCAGCAGCCCCGGGACAGTGTATGGCTACACCTTC.

This clone was seen only once. V gene TRBV30 combines with J gene TRBJ2-5, with TRBD2 identical over 13 bases. The V and J ends lost 2 bases and 0 bases, in that order; junction bases with no gene match: 12. The CDR3 extends over 19 amino acids. Germline assignment: CDR1 GTSNPN and CDR2 SVGIG (reference sequence). Here the CDR3 DNA reads TGTGCCTGGAGTCGCCTCCTGTTGGGACTAGCGGGAAACCAAGAGACCCAGTACTTC. Amino acids: CAWSRLLLGLAGNQETQYF.

The chain joins TRBV5-1 to TRBJ1-2, with 7 bases aligning to TRBD1. The ends lost 4 bases at V and 0 bases at J; junction bases unmatched: 6. Germline V CDR1 and CDR2: SGHRS, YFSETQ. The CDR3 extends over 15 amino acids. The CDR3 sequence is CASSLGTASNYGYTF. The CDR3 DNA is TGCGCCAGCAGCCTAGGGACAGCGTCTAACTATGGCTACACCTTC. Together with reference TRBV5-1 and TRBJ1-2, the CDR3 gives the full variable domain: KAGVTQTPRYLIKTRGQQVTLSCSPISGHRSVSWYQQTPGQGLQFLFEYFSETQRNKGNFPGRFSGRQFSNSRSEMNVSTLELGDSALYLCASSLGTASNYGYTFGSGTRLTVV.

The chain combines TRBV7-8 with TRBJ2-3; D is unclear. CDR3 length: 14 amino acids. V lost 0 bases and J 4 bases, leaving 8 bases between the germline ends. Germline V gives CDR1 SGHVS, CDR2 FQNEAQ. The CDR3: CASSLARYADTQYF. The CDR3 region has the DNA TGTGCCAGCAGCTTAGCCAGGTACGCAGATACGCAGTATTTT.

The chain couples TRBV14 to TRBJ2-5, with 9 bases that match TRBD2. Germline V gene lookup returns CDR1 SGHDN and CDR2 FVKESK. The ends lost 4 bases at V and 6 bases at J; junction bases unmatched: 9. This CDR3 is 15 amino acids long. The CDR3 DNA is TGTGCCAGCAGCCCCATCTCCGGGACTAGCCAGACCCAGTACTTC. Translation: CASSPISGTSQTQYF.